This T cell receptor beta chain was captured in a study of type 1 regulatory T cells. Whole-study context: This in vitro CD4 product, T-allo10, is enriched for Tr1 cells and alloantigen-specific.

TCRdb redid the calling of the reads with MiXCR, one entry per CDR3 protein. The sample includes about 65,000 distinct CDR3 sequences, more than 45% of them seen just once. Of note for this clonotype: Its specificity is unknown.

The length of the CDR3 is 14 residues. Per germline, CDR1 LGHDT and CDR2 YNNKEL (reference sequence). V was clipped by 4 bases and J by 8 bases, with 15 bases between them. The source of this sequence is a human donor in good health. The sample consisted of cultured non-Tr1 T cells, either the whole culture or a sorted T cell fraction (not recorded which). This chain uses TRBV3-1 with TRBJ2-1, with D possibly matching TRBD2 (5 bases). The CDR3 DNA follows: TGTGCCAGCAGCCGAGGGAACCGAGGGCATGAGCAGTTCTTC. It specifies CASSRGNRGHEQFF.